This TCR beta chain was captured by sequencing in a study of T-cell reconstitution after alpha-beta-depleted transplantation in children. Overall study results and limits: Surviving recipient cells, namely T cells and thymic progenitors, were the source of high day-60 TCRbeta diversity in some patients. T-cell numbers and diversity one year post-transplant derived largely from freshly generated T cells. Reportedly, alpha-beta T cells present about two months post-transplant originated from several hundred expanded clones of graft origin.

As it was prepared, the TCRbeta library received unique molecular identifiers. TCRdb re-analysed the PCR reads in MiXCR, keeping a single row per CDR3 protein. The table lists 300,000 to 350,000 distinct CDR3 sequences, approximately 20% of them singletons. In the case of this clonotype: Its cognate antigen is unknown.

The germline CDR1 and CDR2 sequences are SQVTM and ANQGSEA. V was shortened by 7 bases and J by 6 bases, with 7 bases between the two germline ends. The CDR3 sequence is 10 residues long. This receptor was identified in a male patient between 10 and 17 years old who had a stem cell transplant for acute lymphoblastic leukemia, so the T cells may come from the graft donor. The sequenced sample was PBMCs, mostly from graft donor cells, obtained 180 days after TCRalphabeta/CD19-depleted stem cell transplant. The V and J genes are TRBV29-1 and TRBJ2-1; D is perhaps TRBD2 (6 bases). CDR3 bases: TGCAGCGGGAGGGGCAATGAGCAGTTCTTC. Residues: CSGRGNEQFF.